These 15 T cell receptor beta chains were all obtained from the same sample, sequenced in a study of blood T cell repertoires in COVID-19. Data came from immunoSEQ multiplex PCR; TCRdb stores just in-frame clones and leaves some out. Here the sample spans 300,000 to 450,000 clones, 85% being singletons. Specimen: peripheral blood. Every receptor here comes from a woman in her late teens or twenties with acute or convalescent COVID-19.

This chain joins TRBV21-1 and TRBJ2-7; TRBD1, as called in the table, went unchecked against the DNA. TRBV21-1 is noted as a pseudogene. The CDR3 is 14 residues long. The chain's CDR3 is CASSNRHFDYEQYF. The CDR3 DNA follows: TGTGCCAGCAGCAATCGACACTTCGACTACGAGCAGTACTTC.

This clone has just a few counts. The gene calls are TRBV2 and TRBJ1-1; D call uncertain. Germline V lookup: CDR1 SNHLY, CDR2 FYNNEI. There are 11 residues in the CDR3. V shed 8 bases and J shed 4 bases, with 8 bases lying between them. As DNA, the CDR3 is TGTGCCAGCGCGCCCTTCACTGAAGCTTTCTTT. It is translated as CASAPFTEAFF.

CDR3 residues: CASTRTKLYNEQFF. As DNA, the CDR3 is TGTGCCAGCACCCGAACGAAACTATACAATGAGCAGTTCTTC. The chain links TRBV2 to TRBJ2-1; D unresolved. The germline V gene encodes CDR1 SNHLY and CDR2 FYNNEI. CDR3 size: 14 residues. Trimming shortened V by 7 bases and J by 4 bases, and 14 bases separated the two germline ends.

This chain connects TRBV9 to TRBJ2-1; 7 nucleotides line up with TRBD2. Germline CDR1 and CDR2: SGDLS and YYNGEE. Germline trimming cut 4 bases from V and 0 bases from J; bases unmatched to any gene: 4. The CDR3 totals 15 residues. The CDR3 coding sequence is TGTGCCAGCAGCCCAGCGGGAAGCTCCTACAATGAGCAGTTCTTC. The encoded protein is CASSPAGSSYNEQFF.

The chain is built from TRBV7-2 and TRBJ1-1; D unclear. There are 14 residues in the CDR3. CDR1 and CDR2 from the germline V gene are SGHTA and FQGNSA. V lost 5 bases and J lost 2, with 12 bases in between. This chain's CDR3 is CASSPAGQNTEAFF. In DNA form, the CDR3 reads TGTGCCAGCAGCCCAGCGGGCCAAAACACTGAAGCTTTCTTT.

The rearrangement uses TRBV6-5 and TRBJ1-1; D uncertain. Between the trimmed V and J ends, which lost 0 bases and 0 bases, there was a span of 8 bases. The CDR3 is 15 residues long. The V gene's germline CDR1 is MNHEY and CDR2 SVGAGI. The CDR3 DNA sequence: TGTGCCAGCAGTTACTCGAGGAGGATGAACACTGAAGCTTTCTTT. It codes for CASSYSRRMNTEAFF.

This chain uses TRBV7-3 with TRBJ2-1, with 11 bases aligning to TRBD2. The V segment lost 1 base and the J segment 7 bases; nucleotides outside the gene matches: 3. CDR3 length: 15 amino acids. Germline values: CDR1 SGHTA, CDR2 FQGTGA. The CDR3 here is CASSLSLAGGNEQFF. The CDR3 DNA follows: TGTGCCAGCAGCTTAAGCCTAGCGGGAGGTAATGAGCAGTTCTTC.

The rearrangement links TRBV6-5 to TRBJ1-1, with D possibly matching TRBD1 (5 bases). Between the trimmed V and J ends, which lost 5 bases and 1 base, there was a span of 5 bases. In germline, CDR1 is MNHEY, CDR2 SVGAGI. This CDR3 region has 12 residues. The CDR3 here is CASSTGNTEAFF. Here the CDR3 DNA reads TGTGCCAGCAGTACAGGGAACACTGAAGCTTTCTTT.

The J gene is TRBJ1-3, the V gene TRBV28; tentatively, D is TRBD1 (5 bases). V lost 6 bases to trimming and J lost 4 bases, with 16 bases between them. Germline V gene sequence: CDR1 MDHEN, CDR2 SYDVKM. This CDR3 spans 15 amino acids. CDR3 DNA sequence: TGTGCCAGCAGCCCTGGGACTAACTCGGGAAACACCATATATTTT. This codes for CASSPGTNSGNTIYF.

V and J are TRBV2 and TRBJ1-2, with a tentative D call TRBD1 (6 bases). The CDR3 extends over 15 amino acids. V dropped 1 base and J dropped 1 base, with 10 bases sitting between them. Germline V gene lookup returns CDR1 SNHLY and CDR2 FYNNEI. CDR3 residues: CASSEVEGGNYGYTF. In DNA form, the CDR3 reads TGTGCCAGCAGTGAAGTAGAAGGGGGTAACTATGGCTACACCTTC.

V gene TRBV21-1 combines with J gene TRBJ2-7; the tabulated D call, TRBD2, remains unverified against the DNA. TRBV21-1 is designated a pseudogene. This CDR3 contains 14 residues. The CDR3 here is CASSNPRGPYEQYF. The DNA for the CDR3 is TGTGCCAGCAGCAATCCCCGAGGCCCCTACGAGCAGTACTTC.

V and J are TRBV2 and TRBJ1-6, with D perhaps TRBD1 (6 bases). The V gene lost 7 bases and the J gene lost 7 bases, with 8 bases spanning the gap. This CDR3 is 12 amino acids long. Per germline, CDR1 SNHLY and CDR2 FYNNEI. DNA of the CDR3: TGTGCCAGCATGAGGGGGAATTCACCCCTCCACTTT. The encoded protein is CASMRGNSPLHF. The variable domain in full, with the rest retrieved from reference TRBV2 and TRBJ1-6, is EPEVTQTPSHQVTQMGQEVILRCVPISNHLYFYWYRQILGQKVEFLVSFYNNEISEKSEIFDDQFSVERPDGSNFTLKIRSTKLEDSAMYFCASMRGNSPLHFGNGTRLTVT.

The CDR3 DNA reads as TGTGCCACCAGTGACCCCAGTCACAATGAGCAGTTCTTC. Translating gives CATSDPSHNEQFF. This chain joins TRBV24-1 and TRBJ2-1; D gene unclear. This CDR3 is 13 amino acids long. V gave up 4 bases and J gave up 5 bases, with 8 bases separating them. Germline values: CDR1 KGHDR, CDR2 SFDVKD.

The J gene is TRBJ1-5, the V gene TRBV3-1 (or the pseudogene TRBV3-2); no definite D call. Germline V gives CDR1 LGHDT, CDR2 YNNKEL (reference sequence). The CDR3 has 14 residues. Deletions cut 5 bases from V and 7 bases from J, with 15 bases between. CDR3 residues: CASSYGWEGQPQHF. The CDR3 coding sequence is TGTGCCAGCAGCTATGGCTGGGAGGGCCAGCCCCAGCATTTT.

The rearrangement joins TRBV21-1 to TRBJ2-3; the table's D call, TRBD2, has no DNA check behind it. TRBV21-1 is a known pseudogene. The CDR3 has 16 amino acids. CDR3 coding DNA: TGTGCCAGCAGTAAACGGGAGGTAGTAACGACAGATACGCAGTATTTT. As protein: CASSKREVVTTDTQYF.